This T cell receptor beta chain was documented in a study of vaccination effects on CD4 cells after COVID-19. In regard to this clone: Its antigen is not known.

Using immunoSEQ multiplex PCR, the repertoire was profiled, and TCRdb retains in-frame clones only, with some absent. The sample yields tens of thousands of clones, 73% seen once. The CDR3 loop spans 16 amino acids. V lost 6 bases, J lost 5 bases, and 11 bases stayed unmatched. Per germline, CDR1 MNHEY and CDR2 SVGEGT. ViraFEST assay sequencing came after antigen-specific CD4+ T cells were expanded with viral peptide pools. At the end of 10 days of culture, CD4+ T cells were isolated. This person's SARS-CoV-2 infection, confirmed by PCR, occurred between March and December 2020. A few million PBMC per well received approximately 10 IU/ml IL-2 and around 11 ug/ml peptides in culture. At days 3 and 7, half of the medium was exchanged for IL-2 medium.

This clonotype was sampled from a human donor who had a prior SARS-CoV-2 infection. This sequence joins TRBV6-2 or TRBV6-3 and TRBJ1-5, with 9 bases that match TRBD1. Source: CD4+ T cells from PBMCs cultured with a peptide pool, taken before COVID-19 vaccination. This CDR3 is CASSSRPGQGDQPQHF. Here the CDR3 DNA reads TGTGCCAGCAGCTCGCGTCCGGGACAGGGAGATCAGCCCCAGCATTTT.